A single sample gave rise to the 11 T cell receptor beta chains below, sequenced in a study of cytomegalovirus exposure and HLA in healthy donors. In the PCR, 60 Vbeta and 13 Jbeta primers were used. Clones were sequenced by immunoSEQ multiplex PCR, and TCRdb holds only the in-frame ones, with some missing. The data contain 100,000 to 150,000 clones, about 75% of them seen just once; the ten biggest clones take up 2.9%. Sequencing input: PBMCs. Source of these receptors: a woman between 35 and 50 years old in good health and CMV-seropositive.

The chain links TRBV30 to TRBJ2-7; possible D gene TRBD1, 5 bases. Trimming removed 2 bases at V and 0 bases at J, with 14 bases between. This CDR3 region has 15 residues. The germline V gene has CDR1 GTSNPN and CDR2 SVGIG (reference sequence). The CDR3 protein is CAWSPDKTSSYEQYF. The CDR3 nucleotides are TGTGCCTGGAGTCCGGACAAGACGAGCTCCTACGAGCAGTACTTC.

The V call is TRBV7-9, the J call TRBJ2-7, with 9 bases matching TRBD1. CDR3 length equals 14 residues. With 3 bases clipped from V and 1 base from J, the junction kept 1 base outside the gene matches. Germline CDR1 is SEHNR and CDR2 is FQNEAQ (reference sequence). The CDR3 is CASSFGQGSYEQYF. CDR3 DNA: TGTGCCAGCAGCTTCGGACAGGGGTCCTACGAGCAGTACTTC.

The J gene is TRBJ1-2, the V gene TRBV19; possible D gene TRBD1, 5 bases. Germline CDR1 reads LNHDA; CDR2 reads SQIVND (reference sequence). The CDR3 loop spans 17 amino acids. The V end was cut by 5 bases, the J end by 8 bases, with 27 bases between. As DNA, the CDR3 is TGTGCCAGTAGTCTGATGCAACCAACAGGATCCTATCAGGGCTACACCTTC. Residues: CASSLMQPTGSYQGYTF.

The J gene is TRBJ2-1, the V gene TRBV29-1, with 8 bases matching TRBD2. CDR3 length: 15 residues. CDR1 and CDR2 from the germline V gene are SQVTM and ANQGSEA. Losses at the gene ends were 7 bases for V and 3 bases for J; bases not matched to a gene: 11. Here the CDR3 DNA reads TGCAGCGCACTGGCGGGAGGTCGGGACTACAATGAGCAGTTCTTC. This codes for CSALAGGRDYNEQFF.

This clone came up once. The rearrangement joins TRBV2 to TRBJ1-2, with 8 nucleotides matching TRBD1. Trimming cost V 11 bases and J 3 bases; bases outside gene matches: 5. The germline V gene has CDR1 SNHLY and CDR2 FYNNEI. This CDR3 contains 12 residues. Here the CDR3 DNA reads TGTGCCGGACAGGGCGATGACTATGGCTACACCTTC. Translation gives CAGQGDDYGYTF.

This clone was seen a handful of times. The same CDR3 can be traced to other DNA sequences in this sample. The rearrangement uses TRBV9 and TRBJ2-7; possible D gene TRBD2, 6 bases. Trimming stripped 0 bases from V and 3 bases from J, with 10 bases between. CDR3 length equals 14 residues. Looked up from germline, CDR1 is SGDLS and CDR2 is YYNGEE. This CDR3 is CASSVGWGDYEQYF. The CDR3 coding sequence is TGTGCCAGCAGCGTAGGGTGGGGGGACTACGAGCAGTACTTC.

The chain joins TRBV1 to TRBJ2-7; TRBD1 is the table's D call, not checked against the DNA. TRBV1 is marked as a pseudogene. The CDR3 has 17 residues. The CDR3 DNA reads TGCACCAGCAGCCATTGGGAACAGGGGGGGCGGGGCTCCGAGCAGTACTTC. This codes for CTSSHWEQGGRGSEQYF.

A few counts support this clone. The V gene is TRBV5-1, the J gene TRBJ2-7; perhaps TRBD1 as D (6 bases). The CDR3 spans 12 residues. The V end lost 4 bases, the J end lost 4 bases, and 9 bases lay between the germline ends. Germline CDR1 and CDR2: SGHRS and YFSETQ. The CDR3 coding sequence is TGCGCCAGCAGCACGGACAGTTACGAGCAGTACTTC. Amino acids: CASSTDSYEQYF.

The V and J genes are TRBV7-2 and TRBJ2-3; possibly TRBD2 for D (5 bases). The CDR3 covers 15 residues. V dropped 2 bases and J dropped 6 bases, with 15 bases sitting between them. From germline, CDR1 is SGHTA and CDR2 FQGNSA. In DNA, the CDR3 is TGTGCCAGCAGCTTACTAGCTGCCCTTGGGGATACGCAGTATTTT. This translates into CASSLLAALGDTQYF.

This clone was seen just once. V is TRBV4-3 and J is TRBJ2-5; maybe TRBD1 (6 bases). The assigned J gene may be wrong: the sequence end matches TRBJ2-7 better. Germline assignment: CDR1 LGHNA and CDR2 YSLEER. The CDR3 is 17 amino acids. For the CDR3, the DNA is TGCGCCAGCAGCCAAGATCTCAGGGGCAGGGAATCCTACGAGCAGTACTTC. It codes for CASSQDLRGRESYEQYF.

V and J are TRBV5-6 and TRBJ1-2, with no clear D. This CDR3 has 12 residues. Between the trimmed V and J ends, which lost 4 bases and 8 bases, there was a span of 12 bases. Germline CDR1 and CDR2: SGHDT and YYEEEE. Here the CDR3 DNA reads TGTGCCAGCAGCCCTAGACTAGGAGGCTACACCTTC. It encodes CASSPRLGGYTF.